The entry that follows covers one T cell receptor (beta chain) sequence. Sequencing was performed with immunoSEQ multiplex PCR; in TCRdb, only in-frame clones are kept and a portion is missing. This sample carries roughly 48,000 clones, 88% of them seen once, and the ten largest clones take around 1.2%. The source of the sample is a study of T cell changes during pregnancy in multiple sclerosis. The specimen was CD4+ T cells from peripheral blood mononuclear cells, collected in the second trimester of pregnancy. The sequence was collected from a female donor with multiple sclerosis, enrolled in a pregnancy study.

The CDR3 nucleotides are TGTGCCAGCAGTTTAGGGGGGACAGTCGCCTACGAGCAGTACTTC. It specifies CASSLGGTVAYEQYF. The V gene is TRBV28, the J gene TRBJ2-7; a weak D match, TRBD1 (7 bases). Germline V gives CDR1 MDHEN, CDR2 SYDVKM. The V end lost 2 bases, the J end lost 2 bases, and 13 bases lay between the germline ends. This CDR3 is built from 15 residues.